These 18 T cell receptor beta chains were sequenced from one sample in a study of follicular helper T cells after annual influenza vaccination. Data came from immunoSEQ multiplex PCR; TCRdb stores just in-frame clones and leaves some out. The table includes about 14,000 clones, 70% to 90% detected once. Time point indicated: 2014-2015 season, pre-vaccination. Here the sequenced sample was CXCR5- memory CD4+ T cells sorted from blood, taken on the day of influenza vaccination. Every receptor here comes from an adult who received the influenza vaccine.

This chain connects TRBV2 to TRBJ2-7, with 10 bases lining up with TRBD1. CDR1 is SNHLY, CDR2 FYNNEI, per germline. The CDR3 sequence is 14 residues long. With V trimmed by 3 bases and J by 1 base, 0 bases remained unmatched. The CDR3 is CASSEDRGSYEQYF. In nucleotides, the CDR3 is TGTGCCAGCAGTGAGGACAGGGGGTCCTACGAGCAGTACTTC.

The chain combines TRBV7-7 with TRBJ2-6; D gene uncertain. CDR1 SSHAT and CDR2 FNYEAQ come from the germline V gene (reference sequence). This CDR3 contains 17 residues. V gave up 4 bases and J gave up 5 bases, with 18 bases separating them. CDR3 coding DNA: TGTGCCAGCAGCTCACGTGCGCCACAAAGTCGGGCCAACGTCCTGACTTTC. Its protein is CASSSRAPQSRANVLTF.

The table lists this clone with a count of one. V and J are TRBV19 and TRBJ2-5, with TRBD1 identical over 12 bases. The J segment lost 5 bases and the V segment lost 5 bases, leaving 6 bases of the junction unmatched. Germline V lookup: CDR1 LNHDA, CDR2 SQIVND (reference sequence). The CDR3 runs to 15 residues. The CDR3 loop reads CASSLRDRGQETQYF. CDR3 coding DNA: TGTGCCAGTAGTCTCCGGGACAGGGGGCAGGAGACCCAGTACTTC.

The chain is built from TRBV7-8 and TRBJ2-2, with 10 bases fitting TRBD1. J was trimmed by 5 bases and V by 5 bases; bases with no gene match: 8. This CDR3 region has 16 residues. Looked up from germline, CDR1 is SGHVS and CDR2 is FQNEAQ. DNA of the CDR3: TGTGCCAGCAGCAAGAGGGACAGGGGTTCAACCGGGGAGCTGTTTTTT. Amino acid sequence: CASSKRDRGSTGELFF.

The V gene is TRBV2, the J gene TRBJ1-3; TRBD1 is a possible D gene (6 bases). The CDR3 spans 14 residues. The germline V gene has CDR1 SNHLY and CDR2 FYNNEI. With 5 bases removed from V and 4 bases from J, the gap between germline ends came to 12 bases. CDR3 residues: CASSSTGQGNTIYF. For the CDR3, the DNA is TGTGCCAGCAGTAGTACAGGGCAGGGAAACACCATATATTTT.

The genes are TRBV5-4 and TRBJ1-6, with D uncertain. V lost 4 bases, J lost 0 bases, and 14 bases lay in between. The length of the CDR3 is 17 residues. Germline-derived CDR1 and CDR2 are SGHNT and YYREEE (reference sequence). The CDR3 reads CASSARPGSSYNSPLHF. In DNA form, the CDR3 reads TGTGCCAGCAGCGCGAGACCCGGGAGCTCCTATAATTCACCCCTCCACTTT.

This CDR3 reads CASCQRGADTQYF. The DNA for the CDR3 is TGTGCCAGCTGCCAGCGGGGGGCAGATACGCAGTATTTT. J is TRBJ2-3 and V is TRBV2; 9 nucleotides line up with TRBD2. CDR1 and CDR2 (germline): SNHLY, FYNNEI. Trimming at V came to 8 bases and at J to 4 bases, leaving 4 bases not matched to a gene. CDR3 length equals 13 residues.

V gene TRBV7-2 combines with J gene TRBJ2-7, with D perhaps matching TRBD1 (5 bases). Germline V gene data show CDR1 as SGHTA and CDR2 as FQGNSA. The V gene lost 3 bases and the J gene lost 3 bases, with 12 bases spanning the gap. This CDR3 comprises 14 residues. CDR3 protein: CASSFRAEIYEQYF. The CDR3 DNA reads TGTGCCAGCAGCTTCAGGGCGGAGATCTACGAGCAGTACTTC. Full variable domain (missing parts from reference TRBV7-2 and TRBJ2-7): GAGVSQSPSNKVTEKGKDVELRCDPISGHTALYWYRQSLGQGLEFLIYFQGNSAPDKSGLPSDRFSAERTGGSVSTLTIQRTQQEDSAVYLCASSFRAEIYEQYFGPGTRLTVT.

This CDR3 reads CAIWTGRMNTEAFF. CDR3 nucleotides: TGTGCCATATGGACAGGGAGGATGAACACTGAAGCTTTCTTT. This sequence joins TRBV10-3 and TRBJ1-1; 8 nucleotides match TRBD1. Germline CDR1 ENHRY, CDR2 SYGVKD. This CDR3 region has 14 residues. The V gene end was trimmed by 9 bases and the J gene end by 0 bases; junction bases not matched to a gene: 6.

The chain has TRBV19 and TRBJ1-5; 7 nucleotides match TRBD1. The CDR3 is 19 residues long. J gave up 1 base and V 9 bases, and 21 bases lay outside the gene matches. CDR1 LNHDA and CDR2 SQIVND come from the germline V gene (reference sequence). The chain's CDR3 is CASSVQYRDRVISNQPQHF. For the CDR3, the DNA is TGTGCCAGCTCGGTTCAATACCGGGACAGAGTTATAAGCAATCAGCCCCAGCATTTT.

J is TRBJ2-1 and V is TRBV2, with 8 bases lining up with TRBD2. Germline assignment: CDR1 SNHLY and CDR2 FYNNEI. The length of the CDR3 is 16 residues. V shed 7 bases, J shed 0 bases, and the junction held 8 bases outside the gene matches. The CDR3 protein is CASNHGRGASYNEQFF. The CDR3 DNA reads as TGTGCCAGCAACCATGGGCGGGGGGCCTCCTACAATGAGCAGTTCTTC.

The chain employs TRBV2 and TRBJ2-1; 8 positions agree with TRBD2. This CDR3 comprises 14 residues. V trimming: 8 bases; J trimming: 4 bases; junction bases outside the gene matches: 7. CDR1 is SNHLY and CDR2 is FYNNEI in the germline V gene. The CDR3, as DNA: TGTGCCAGCCCAGAACGGGGGGGATACAATGAGCAGTTCTTC. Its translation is CASPERGGYNEQFF.

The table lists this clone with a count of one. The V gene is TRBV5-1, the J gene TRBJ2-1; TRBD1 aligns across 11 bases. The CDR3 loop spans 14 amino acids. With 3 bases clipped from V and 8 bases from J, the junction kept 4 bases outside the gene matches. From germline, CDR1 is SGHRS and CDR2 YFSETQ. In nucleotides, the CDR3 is TGCGCCAGCAGCTGGACAGGGGGCATGGATGAGCAGTTCTTC. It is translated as CASSWTGGMDEQFF.

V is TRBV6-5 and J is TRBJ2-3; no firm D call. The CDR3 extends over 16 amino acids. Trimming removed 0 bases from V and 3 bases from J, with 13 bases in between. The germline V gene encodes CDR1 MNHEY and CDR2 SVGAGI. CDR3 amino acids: CASSYSPRAGTDTQYF. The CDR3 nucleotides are TGTGCCAGCAGTTACTCTCCCCGGGCCGGTACAGATACGCAGTATTTT.

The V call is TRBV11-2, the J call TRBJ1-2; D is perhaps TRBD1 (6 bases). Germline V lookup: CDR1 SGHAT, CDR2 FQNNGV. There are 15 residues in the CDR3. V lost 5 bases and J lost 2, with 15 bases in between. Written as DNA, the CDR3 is TGTGCCAGCAGCCCGATAGGGGGGGAAAACTATGGCTACACCTTC. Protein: CASSPIGGENYGYTF.

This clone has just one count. CDR3 nucleotides: TGTGCCAGCAGCTTAGAATGGGGGATTCTGAACACTGAAGCTTTCTTT. Protein: CASSLEWGILNTEAFF. This chain links TRBV7-2 with TRBJ1-1, with D possibly matching TRBD1 (5 bases). Germline loops: CDR1 SGHTA, CDR2 FQGNSA. The CDR3 covers 16 residues. Trimming pared 1 base from V and 0 bases from J, leaving 12 bases between. Supplemented by reference TRBV7-2 and TRBJ1-1, the full variable domain reads GAGVSQSPSNKVTEKGKDVELRCDPISGHTALYWYRQSLGQGLEFLIYFQGNSAPDKSGLPSDRFSAERTGGSVSTLTIQRTQQEDSAVYLCASSLEWGILNTEAFFGQGTRLTVV.

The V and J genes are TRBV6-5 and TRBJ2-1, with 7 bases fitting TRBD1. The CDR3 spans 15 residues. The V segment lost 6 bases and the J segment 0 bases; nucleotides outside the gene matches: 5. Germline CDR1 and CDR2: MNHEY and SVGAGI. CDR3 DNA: TGTGCCAGCAGGCTACAGGGGAGCTCCTACAATGAGCAGTTCTTC. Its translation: CASRLQGSSYNEQFF.

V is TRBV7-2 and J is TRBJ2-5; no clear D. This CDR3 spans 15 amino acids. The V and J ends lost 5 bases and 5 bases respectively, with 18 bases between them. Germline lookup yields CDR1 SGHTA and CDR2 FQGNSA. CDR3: CASSGRASEPETQYF. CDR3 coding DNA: TGTGCCAGCAGCGGTCGGGCCTCAGAGCCCGAGACCCAGTACTTC.